The next 27 T cell receptor beta chains were all read from a single sample in a study of cytotoxic CD8 clonotypes in ibrutinib-treated CLL (dated by TCRdb to the early 2020s). The label giving this sample's time point can be read as: roughly 23 months on ibrutinib. Library preparation employed the immunoSEQ multiplex PCR assay. Here the immuneACCESS table is served through TCRdb, limited to in-frame sequences with V and J called. Missing clones are a known gap in these copies; in checked studies unresolved V genes cover under half, and the rest lacks a known reason. The sample table shows around 140,000 clones, and 76% are seen once. Jointly, the top ten make up 4.5% to 6.5% of the sample. This specimen consisted of PBMCs, obtained after 24 months of ibrutinib treatment. The receptors stem from a human donor with chronic lymphocytic leukemia.

This clone appeared many times. The rearrangement links TRBV6-6 to TRBJ1-1; TRBD1 might be the D (6 bases). The CDR3 runs 12 residues. CDR1 is MNHNY, CDR2 SVGAGI, per germline (reference sequence). Trimming cost V 6 bases and J 7 bases, with 12 bases left between them. The CDR3 loop is CASRQTGLEAFF. In DNA form, the CDR3 reads TGTGCCAGCAGACAAACAGGGCTTGAAGCTTTCTTT.

A single count supports this clone. V usage is TRBV5-6 and J usage is TRBJ2-7; D is unresolved. The CDR3 is 14 residues long. From germline, CDR1 is SGHDT and CDR2 YYEEEE. Deletions cut 2 bases from V and 7 bases from J, with 16 bases between. The CDR3 loop reads CASSFGLSLGEQYF. Here the CDR3 DNA reads TGTGCCAGCAGCTTTGGCCTGAGTCTGGGAGAGCAGTACTTC.

The chain couples TRBV7-2 to TRBJ2-3; D uncertain. Germline V CDR1 and CDR2: SGHTA, FQGNSA. This CDR3 contains 15 residues. Trimming removed 3 bases from V and 4 bases from J, with 14 bases in between. The CDR3 coding sequence is TGTGCCAGCAGCTTGCTAGAGGCCCGCGCAGATACGCAGTATTTT. It codes for CASSLLEARADTQYF.

The gene calls are TRBV27 and TRBJ2-7, with TRBD2 identical over 7 bases. Germline V CDR1 and CDR2: MNHEY, SMNVEV (reference sequence). The CDR3 length is 15 residues. Trimming cost V 2 bases and J 1 base; bases outside gene matches: 5. CDR3 residues: CASSLQAGTSYEQYF. In DNA form, the CDR3 reads TGTGCCAGCAGTTTACAAGCGGGGACGTCCTACGAGCAGTACTTC.

The chain couples TRBV27 to TRBJ1-4; TRBD1 agrees at 8 bases. This CDR3 comprises 15 residues. Germline CDR1 is MNHEY and CDR2 is SMNVEV (reference sequence). V lost 2 bases and J lost 6; bases outside the gene matches: 5. The CDR3 sequence: CASSLRQGRDEKLFF. CDR3 bases: TGTGCCAGCAGTTTACGACAGGGGAGAGATGAAAAACTGTTTTTT.

This clone came up a few times. This chain links TRBV11-2 with TRBJ2-7; D remains unclear. CDR1 and CDR2 from the germline V gene are SGHAT and FQNNGV. The CDR3 has 15 residues. The V end lost 0 bases, the J end lost 2 bases, and 11 bases lay between the germline ends. The DNA of the CDR3 is TGTGCCAGCAGCTTAGAGGGCACGACGGCCTACGAGCAGTACTTC. It translates to CASSLEGTTAYEQYF.

The count of this clone is one. This sequence joins TRBV7-3 and TRBJ1-5; no firm D call. This CDR3 spans 13 amino acids. Germline V gene data show CDR1 as SGHTA and CDR2 as FQGTGA. Trimming shortened V by 3 bases and J by 5 bases, and 8 bases separated the two germline ends. CDR3 protein: CASSLQEDQPQHF. CDR3 coding DNA: TGTGCCAGCAGCTTGCAGGAGGATCAGCCCCAGCATTTT.

This clone showed up just a few times. The gene calls are TRBV20-1 and TRBJ2-7, with D possibly being TRBD2 (5 bases). With 2 bases removed from V and 5 bases from J, the gap between germline ends came to 7 bases. Germline values: CDR1 DFQATT, CDR2 SNEGSKA (reference sequence). The CDR3 is made up of 11 amino acids. DNA of the CDR3: TGCAGTGCTAGAAAGGAGGACGAGCAGTACTTC. It yields the protein CSARKEDEQYF.

This clone came up a few times. This chain joins TRBV5-1 and TRBJ2-1; 7 nucleotides agree with TRBD1. With V trimmed by 4 bases and J by 3 bases, 7 bases remained unmatched. The CDR3 length is 15 residues. CDR1 SGHRS and CDR2 YFSETQ come from the germline V gene. As DNA, the CDR3 is TGCGCCAGCAGCCGCTACAGGGGCGACTACAATGAGCAGTTCTTC. Its protein product is CASSRYRGDYNEQFF. Drawing the rest from reference TRBV5-1 and TRBJ2-1, the complete variable domain is KAGVTQTPRYLIKTRGQQVTLSCSPISGHRSVSWYQQTPGQGLQFLFEYFSETQRNKGNFPGRFSGRQFSNSRSEMNVSTLELGDSALYLCASSRYRGDYNEQFFGPGTRLTVL.

This chain connects TRBV27 to TRBJ2-3; maybe TRBD2 (6 bases). Trimming removed 6 bases from V and 5 bases from J, with 15 bases in between. CDR3 size: 14 residues. The V gene's germline CDR1 is MNHEY and CDR2 SMNVEV (reference sequence). CDR3 residues: CASRVGTRGDTQYF. CDR3 nucleotides: TGTGCCAGCAGAGTCGGGACGCGGGGAGATACGCAGTATTTT.

This clone was detected a few times. The V call is TRBV9, the J call TRBJ2-7; perhaps TRBD2 as D (7 bases). The germline V gene has CDR1 SGDLS and CDR2 YYNGEE. This CDR3 is built from 16 residues. With 4 bases removed from V and 2 bases from J, the gap between germline ends came to 19 bases. The CDR3 sequence is CASSPGVGGPTYEQYF. In DNA form, the CDR3 reads TGTGCCAGCAGCCCAGGGGTCGGGGGGCCTACCTACGAGCAGTACTTC. Full variable domain (remainder filled in from reference TRBV9 and TRBJ2-7): DSGVTQTPKHLITATGQRVTLRCSPRSGDLSVYWYQQSLDQGLQFLIQYYNGEERAKGNILERFSAQQFPDLHSELNLSSLELGDSALYFCASSPGVGGPTYEQYFGPGTRLTVT.

The V and J genes are TRBV7-2 and TRBJ1-2; TRBD1 might be the D (5 bases). This CDR3 contains 14 residues. Germline CDR1 reads SGHTA; CDR2 reads FQGNSA. V lost 0 bases to trimming and J lost 4 bases, with 9 bases between them. The CDR3 protein is CASSLARAPYGYTF. In DNA form, the CDR3 reads TGTGCCAGCAGCTTAGCCAGGGCCCCCTATGGCTACACCTTC.

The J gene is TRBJ2-3, the V gene TRBV7-9; no reliable D call. Germline V gene lookup returns CDR1 SEHNR and CDR2 FQNEAQ (reference sequence). CDR3 length: 14 residues. Between the trimmed V and J ends, which lost 1 base and 2 bases, there was a span of 7 bases. As DNA, the CDR3 is TGTGCCAGCAGCTTAGGGGGTTACACAGATACGCAGTATTTT. Its translation: CASSLGGYTDTQYF.

This clone has only a few counts. This sample also contains other DNA sequences that code for the same CDR3. The V call is TRBV4-3, the J call TRBJ1-4; the D gene is possibly TRBD1 (5 bases). The V end lost 0 bases, the J end lost 3 bases, and 8 bases lay between the germline ends. CDR1 LGHNA and CDR2 YSLEER come from the germline V gene. This CDR3 contains 15 residues. CDR3 nucleotide sequence: TGCGCCAGCAGCCAAGAGGGGCCTCCTAATGAAAAACTGTTTTTT. Protein sequence: CASSQEGPPNEKLFF.

The chain uses TRBV7-3 and TRBJ2-3; no clear D. Per the germline V gene, CDR1 is SGHTA and CDR2 is FQGTGA. V lost 4 bases and J 6 bases, leaving 11 bases between the germline ends. This CDR3 comprises 13 residues. The DNA of the CDR3 is TGTGCCAGCAGCTCAATGGGGTCCGATACGCAGTATTTT. Translated: CASSSMGSDTQYF.

The rearrangement links TRBV7-9 to TRBJ1-1; 9 bases line up with TRBD1. Per germline, CDR1 SEHNR and CDR2 FQNEAQ (reference sequence). The CDR3 is 14 residues long. V was clipped by 2 bases and J by 8 bases; unmatched bases: 6. The CDR3 sequence is CASSLWDRVDEAFF. CDR3 DNA: TGTGCCAGCAGCTTATGGGACAGGGTCGACGAAGCTTTCTTT.

The chain is built from TRBV6-5 and TRBJ2-7; 7 bases align to TRBD1. Germline V gene sequence: CDR1 MNHEY, CDR2 SVGAGI. The CDR3 is 14 residues long. V shed 3 bases and J 7 bases; nucleotides not matched to a gene: 9. The CDR3 loop reads CASSYAQGPGEQYF. For the CDR3, the DNA is TGTGCCAGCAGTTATGCACAGGGGCCGGGGGAGCAGTACTTC.

This chain links TRBV19 with TRBJ2-7; D not certain. Trimming took 4 bases from V and 0 from J, leaving 10 bases between them. Germline V gives CDR1 LNHDA, CDR2 SQIVND (reference sequence). This CDR3 is 14 amino acids long. Here the CDR3 DNA reads TGTGCCAGTAGTAGCACTTGGTACTCCTACGAGCAGTACTTC. It yields the protein CASSSTWYSYEQYF.

This rearrangement joins TRBV18 to TRBJ2-5; D may match TRBD1 or TRBD2 (6 bases each). The V and J ends lost 2 bases and 5 bases respectively, with 12 bases between them. The CDR3 covers 14 residues. Germline values: CDR1 KGHSH, CDR2 LQKENI. Here the CDR3 DNA reads TGTGCCAGCTCACCAAGGGGGGTATCCGAGACCCAGTACTTC. This gives the protein CASSPRGVSETQYF.

The J gene is TRBJ2-7, the V gene TRBV5-1; no clear D. CDR1 SGHRS and CDR2 YFSETQ come from the germline V gene. The CDR3 is made up of 14 amino acids. The V end was cut by 0 bases, the J end by 2 bases, with 9 bases between. CDR3 sequence: CASSLDGSPYEQYF. The CDR3 DNA reads TGCGCCAGCAGCTTGGACGGGTCGCCCTACGAGCAGTACTTC.

This clone has a single count. J is TRBJ1-6 and V is TRBV14; no reliable D call. Germline assignment: CDR1 SGHDN and CDR2 FVKESK. Trimming shortened V by 0 bases and J by 8 bases, and 2 bases separated the two germline ends. The CDR3 is made up of 12 amino acids. The CDR3 loop is CASSQEHSPLHF. DNA for the CDR3: TGTGCCAGCAGCCAAGAGCATTCACCCCTCCACTTT.

The chain uses TRBV7-6 and TRBJ2-7; D unresolved. V lost 1 base, J lost 2 bases, and 12 bases lay in between. CDR3 length equals 15 residues. Germline CDR1 SGHVS, CDR2 FNYEAQ. The CDR3 loop reads CASSLGPDGPYEQYF. CDR3 DNA sequence: TGTGCCAGCAGCTTAGGGCCGGACGGACCCTACGAGCAGTACTTC.

The chain joins TRBV9 to TRBJ2-5, with D unresolved. This CDR3 is 13 amino acids long. The germline V gene encodes CDR1 SGDLS and CDR2 YYNGEE. Trimming took off 0 bases at V and 4 bases at J, with 7 bases between the two ends. CDR3 nucleotides: TGTGCCAGCAGCGTAGGGGTGTCAGAGACCCAGTACTTC. This translates into CASSVGVSETQYF.

The chain has TRBV18 and TRBJ1-1, with TRBD1 matching over 10 bases. The CDR3 runs to 17 residues. J gave up 1 base and V 0 bases, and 5 bases lay outside the gene matches. Germline loops: CDR1 KGHSH, CDR2 LQKENI. The CDR3 coding sequence is TGTGCCAGCTCACCACCGGGACAGGGGCGGAGGAACACTGAAGCTTTCTTT. This sequence encodes CASSPPGQGRRNTEAFF. The full variable domain, with the rest looked up from reference TRBV18 and TRBJ1-1, is NAGVMQNPRHLVRRRGQEARLRCSPMKGHSHVYWYRQLPEEGLKFMVYLQKENIIDESGMPKERFSAEFPKEGPSILRIQQVVRGDSAAYFCASSPPGQGRRNTEAFFGQGTRLTVV.

The J gene is TRBJ1-5, the V gene TRBV5-6, with D unresolved. The ends were cut back, 0 bases at V and 5 bases at J, with 12 bases in the middle. The CDR3 covers 15 residues. Per the germline V gene, CDR1 is SGHDT and CDR2 is YYEEEE. The CDR3 DNA reads as TGTGCCAGCAGCTTGGGTCCGCCCCCCGATCAGCCCCAGCATTTT. Encoded protein: CASSLGPPPDQPQHF.

The chain joins TRBV7-3 to TRBJ2-3; 8 bases line up with TRBD2. The CDR3 extends over 16 amino acids. V lost 5 bases, J lost 1 base, and 8 bases stayed unmatched. Germline-derived CDR1 and CDR2 are SGHTA and FQGTGA. The CDR3: CASSPGGSGGTDTQYF. In DNA form, the CDR3 reads TGTGCCAGCAGCCCCGGGGGTAGCGGGGGCACAGATACGCAGTATTTT.

This clone was picked up a small number of times. This rearrangement joins TRBV18 to TRBJ2-2; D is unclear. CDR3 size: 12 residues. CDR1 and CDR2 (germline): KGHSH, LQKENI. V shed 2 bases and J shed 3 bases, with 1 base lying between them. The CDR3 spells CASSPDTGELFF. DNA for the CDR3: TGTGCCAGCTCACCAGACACCGGGGAGCTGTTTTTT.